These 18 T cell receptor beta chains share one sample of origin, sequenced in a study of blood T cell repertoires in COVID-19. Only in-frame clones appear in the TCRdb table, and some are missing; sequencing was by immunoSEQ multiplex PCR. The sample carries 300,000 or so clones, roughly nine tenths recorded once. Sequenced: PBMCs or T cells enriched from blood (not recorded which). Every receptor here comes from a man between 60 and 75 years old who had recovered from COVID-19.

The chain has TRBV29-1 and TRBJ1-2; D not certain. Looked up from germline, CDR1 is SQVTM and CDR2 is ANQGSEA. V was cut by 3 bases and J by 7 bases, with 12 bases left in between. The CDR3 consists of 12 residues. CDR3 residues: CSVETGFLGYTF. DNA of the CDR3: TGCAGCGTTGAGACCGGGTTTCTTGGCTACACCTTC.

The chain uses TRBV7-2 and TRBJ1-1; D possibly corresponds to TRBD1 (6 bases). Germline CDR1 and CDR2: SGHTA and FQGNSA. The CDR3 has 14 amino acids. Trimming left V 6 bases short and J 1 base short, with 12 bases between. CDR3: CASSTRGGNTEAFF. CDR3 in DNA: TGTGCCAGCAGTACTCGAGGGGGGAACACTGAAGCTTTCTTT.

CDR3 DNA: TGTGCTAGTGGTCCCAGGGAACCCGGGGAGCTGTTTTTT. Protein: CASGPREPGELFF. J is TRBJ2-2 and V is TRBV12-5, with a possible D match to TRBD1 (5 bases). The V gene lost 5 bases and the J gene lost 6 bases, with 10 bases spanning the gap. Per germline, CDR1 LGHNT and CDR2 FRNRAP. The CDR3 spans 13 residues.

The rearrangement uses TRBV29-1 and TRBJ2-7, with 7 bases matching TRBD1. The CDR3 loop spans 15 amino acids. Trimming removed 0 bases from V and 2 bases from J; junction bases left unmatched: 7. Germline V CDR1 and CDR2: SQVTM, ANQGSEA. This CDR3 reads CSVEDSGGVPYEQYF. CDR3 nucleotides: TGCAGCGTTGAAGACTCAGGGGGAGTACCCTACGAGCAGTACTTC.

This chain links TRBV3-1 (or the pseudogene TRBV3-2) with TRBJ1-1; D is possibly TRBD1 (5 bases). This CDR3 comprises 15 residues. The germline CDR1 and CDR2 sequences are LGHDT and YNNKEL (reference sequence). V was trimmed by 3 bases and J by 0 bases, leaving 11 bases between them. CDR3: CASSQNRNLNTEAFF. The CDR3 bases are TGTGCCAGCAGCCAGAACAGGAACCTGAACACTGAAGCTTTCTTT.

The chain's CDR3 is CASSLEWGLAVAGELFF. The CDR3 DNA reads as TGTGCCAGCAGCTTAGAATGGGGACTAGCGGTTGCGGGGGAGCTGTTTTTT. The V and J genes are TRBV7-6 and TRBJ2-2; 11 nucleotides align to TRBD2. In germline, CDR1 is SGHVS, CDR2 FNYEAQ. CDR3 length: 17 residues. V shed 1 base and J 8 bases; nucleotides not matched to a gene: 9.

The CDR3 protein is CASSPLLLVQSSYNEQFF. Written as DNA, the CDR3 is TGCGCCAGCAGCCCACTACTGTTAGTCCAAAGCTCCTACAATGAGCAGTTCTTC. This chain joins TRBV5-1 and TRBJ2-1, with D unclear. Germline loops: CDR1 SGHRS, CDR2 YFSETQ. V shed 4 bases and J shed 0 bases, with 20 bases lying between them. The CDR3 is 18 amino acids.

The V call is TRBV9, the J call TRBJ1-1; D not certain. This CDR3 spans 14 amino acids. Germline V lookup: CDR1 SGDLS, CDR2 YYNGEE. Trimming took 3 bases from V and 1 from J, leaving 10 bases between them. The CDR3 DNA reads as TGTGCCAGCAGCGCACAACAGAAGAACACTGAAGCTTTCTTT. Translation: CASSAQQKNTEAFF. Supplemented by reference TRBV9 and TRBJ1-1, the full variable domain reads DSGVTQTPKHLITATGQRVTLRCSPRSGDLSVYWYQQSLDQGLQFLIQYYNGEERAKGNILERFSAQQFPDLHSELNLSSLELGDSALYFCASSAQQKNTEAFFGQGTRLTVV.

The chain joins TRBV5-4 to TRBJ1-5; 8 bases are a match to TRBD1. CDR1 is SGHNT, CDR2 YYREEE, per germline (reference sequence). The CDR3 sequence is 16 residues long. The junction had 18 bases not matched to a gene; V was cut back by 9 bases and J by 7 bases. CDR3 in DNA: TGTGCCACCTCCCAAGGGGGAGGACAGGGAAGCCAGCCCCAGCATTTT. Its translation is CATSQGGGQGSQPQHF.

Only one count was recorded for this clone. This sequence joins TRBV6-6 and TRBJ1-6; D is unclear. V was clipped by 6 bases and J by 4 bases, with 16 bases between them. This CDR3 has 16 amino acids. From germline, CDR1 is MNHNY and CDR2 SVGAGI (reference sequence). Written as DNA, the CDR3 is TGTGCCAGCAGCCTCTCTGATCAGGATTATAATTCACCCCTCCACTTT. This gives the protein CASSLSDQDYNSPLHF.

In nucleotides, the CDR3 is TGTGCCAGTAGTATAGCAAGGGGCCACAGCCCCCTGTTTTTT. This codes for CASSIARGHSPLFF. The chain carries TRBV19 and TRBJ1-4, with D possibly TRBD1 on 5 matching bases. The CDR3 contains 14 residues. V was cut by 1 base and J by 14 bases, with 17 bases left in between. Looked up from germline, CDR1 is LNHDA and CDR2 is SQIVND (reference sequence).

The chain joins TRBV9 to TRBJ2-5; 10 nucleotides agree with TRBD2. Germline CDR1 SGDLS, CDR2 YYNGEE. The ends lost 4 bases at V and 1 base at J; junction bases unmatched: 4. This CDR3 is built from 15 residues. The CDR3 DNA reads TGTGCCAGCAGCCCCACTAGCGGGACCCAAGAGACCCAGTACTTC. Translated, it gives CASSPTSGTQETQYF.

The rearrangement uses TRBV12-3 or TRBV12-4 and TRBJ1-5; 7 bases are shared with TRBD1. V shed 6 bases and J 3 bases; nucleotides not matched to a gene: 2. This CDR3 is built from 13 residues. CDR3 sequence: CASRGQTNQPQHF. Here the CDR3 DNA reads TGTGCCAGCAGGGGACAGACCAATCAGCCCCAGCATTTT.

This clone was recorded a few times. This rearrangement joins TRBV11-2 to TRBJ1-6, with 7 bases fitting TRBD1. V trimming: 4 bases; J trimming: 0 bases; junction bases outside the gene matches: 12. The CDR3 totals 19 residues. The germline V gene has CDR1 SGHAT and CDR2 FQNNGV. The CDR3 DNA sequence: TGTGCCAGCAGCTCTCGGACAGGACAGGCTGGCTCCTATAATTCACCCCTCCACTTT. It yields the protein CASSSRTGQAGSYNSPLHF.

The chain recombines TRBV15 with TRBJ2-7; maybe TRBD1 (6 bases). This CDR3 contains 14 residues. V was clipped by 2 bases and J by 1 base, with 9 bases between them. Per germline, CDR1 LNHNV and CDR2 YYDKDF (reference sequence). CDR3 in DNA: TGTGCCACCAGCAGATCGACAGGTTCCTACGAGCAGTACTTC. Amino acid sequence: CATSRSTGSYEQYF.

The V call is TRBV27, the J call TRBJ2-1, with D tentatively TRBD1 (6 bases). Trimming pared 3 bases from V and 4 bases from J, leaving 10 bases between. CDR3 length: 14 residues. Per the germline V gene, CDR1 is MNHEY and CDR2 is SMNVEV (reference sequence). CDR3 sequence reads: CASSFRQGYNEQFF. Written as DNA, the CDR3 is TGTGCCAGCAGTTTCCGCCAGGGGTACAATGAGCAGTTCTTC.

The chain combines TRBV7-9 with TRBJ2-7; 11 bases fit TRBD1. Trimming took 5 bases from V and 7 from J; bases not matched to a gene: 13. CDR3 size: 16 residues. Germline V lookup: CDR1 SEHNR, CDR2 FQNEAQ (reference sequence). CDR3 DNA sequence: TGTGCCAGCAGCCCCACGAGGGACAGGGGGATTAGGGAGCAGTACTTC. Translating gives CASSPTRDRGIREQYF.

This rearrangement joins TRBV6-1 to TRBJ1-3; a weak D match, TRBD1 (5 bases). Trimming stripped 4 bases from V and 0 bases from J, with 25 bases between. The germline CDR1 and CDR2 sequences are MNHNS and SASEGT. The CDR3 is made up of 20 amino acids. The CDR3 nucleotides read TGTGCCAGCAGTGCCAAATTGCCCTTGACAGCTACCCACTCTGGAAACACCATATATTTT. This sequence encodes CASSAKLPLTATHSGNTIYF.